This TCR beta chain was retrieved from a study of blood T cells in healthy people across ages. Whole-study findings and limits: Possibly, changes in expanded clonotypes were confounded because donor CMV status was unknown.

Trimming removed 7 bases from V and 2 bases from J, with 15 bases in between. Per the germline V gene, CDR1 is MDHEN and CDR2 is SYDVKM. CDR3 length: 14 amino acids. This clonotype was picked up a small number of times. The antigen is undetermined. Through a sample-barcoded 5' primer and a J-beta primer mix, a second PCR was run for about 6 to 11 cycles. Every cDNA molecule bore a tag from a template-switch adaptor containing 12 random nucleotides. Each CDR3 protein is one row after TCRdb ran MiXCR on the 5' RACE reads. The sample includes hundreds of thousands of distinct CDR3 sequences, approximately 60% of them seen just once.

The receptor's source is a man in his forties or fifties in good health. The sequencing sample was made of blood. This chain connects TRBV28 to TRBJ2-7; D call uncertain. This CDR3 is CASTLPQFPYEQYF. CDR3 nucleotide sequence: TGTGCCAGCACCCTCCCCCAGTTTCCCTACGAGCAGTACTTC.